The present T cell receptor beta chain was sequenced within a study of cytomegalovirus exposure and HLA in healthy donors. Study-wide points: Cytomegalovirus status was reportedly diagnosed by the classifier with high specificity and sensitivity. In a later analysis, CMV-associated beta chains were mostly HLA-associated, it appeared. The availability of immune exposure information extended only to CMV serostatus.

A word on this clone: The target antigen is unknown.

The PCR employed 60 Vbeta primers together with 13 Jbeta primers. Clones were read by immunoSEQ multiplex PCR, and TCRdb kept only the in-frame ones, dropping some. This table lists 130,000 to 150,000 clones. Germline V gene data show CDR1 as GTSNPN and CDR2 as SVGIG (reference sequence). Between the trimmed V and J ends, which lost 3 bases and 3 bases, there was a span of 5 bases. The CDR3 length is 11 residues. Sequencing was carried out using PBMCs. The chain carries TRBV30 and TRBJ2-5; no clear D. The source of this sequence is a male donor in good health and CMV-seronegative. The CDR3 DNA is TGTGCCTGGAGCTCGGAAGAGACCCAGTACTTC. As protein: CAWSSEETQYF.